These T cell receptor beta chains were read from a single sample in a study of beta chain features in type 1 diabetes. Using immunoSEQ multiplex PCR, the repertoire was profiled, and TCRdb retains in-frame clones only, with some absent. The data hold under 200,000 clones, with around 10% observed a single time. Sequencing input: central memory CD4+ T cells from blood. These receptors all come from a man aged 30 to 39 with type 1 diabetes. The CDR3 runs from the conserved cysteine through the conserved F or W. The D gene is left open where the match is weak. Clone size is shown for a subset of rows, as once, few, many or a class of expanded clone.

clone size | J gene | V gene | D gene | CDR3 DNA | CDR3 protein
. | TRBJ2-4 | TRBV4-1 | . | TGCGCCAGCAGCCGACCCGGTATGGGCAGGGGAAACATTCAGTACTTC | CASSRPGMGRGNIQYF
. | TRBJ2-5 | TRBV15 | . | TGTGCCACCAGCAGAGAGAGAGAAGAGACCCAGTACTTC | CATSREREETQYF
many | TRBJ2-1 | TRBV10-3 | TRBD2 | TGTGCCATCAGTGATGGAGCGGGAGGCTCCTACAATGAGCAGTTCTTC | CAISDGAGGSYNEQFF
few | TRBJ2-1 | TRBV19 | TRBD2 | TGTGCCAGTAGTGACCAGGGAAGCGGGAGAGACAATGAGCAGTTCTTC | CASSDQGSGRDNEQFF
. | TRBJ2-2 | TRBV9 | TRBD2 | TGTGCCAGCAGCGAGGGACTAGCGGGAGGGAGAGGGGAGCTGTTTTTT | CASSEGLAGGRGELFF
few | TRBJ2-1 | TRBV7-9 | TRBD2 | TGTGCCAGCAGCTTGGGGACTATCAGGCTAGACAATGAGCAGTTCTTC | CASSLGTIRLDNEQFF
. | TRBJ2-1 | TRBV2 | TRBD2 | TGTGCCAGCAGTTTGGAGGCTAGCGGGGTATTGAATGAGCAGTTCTTC | CASSLEASGVLNEQFF
. | TRBJ2-5 | TRBV18 | . | TGTGCCAGCGCCGGGAGCATCGAAGAGACCCAGTACTTC | CASAGSIEETQYF
. | TRBJ2-5 | TRBV15 | . | TGTGCCACTGCCGGACTCGGAGAGACCCAGTACTTC | CATAGLGETQYF
few | TRBJ2-1 | TRBV18 | . | TGTGCCAGCTCACCGGAAGGGGGTGAGCAGTTCTTC | CASSPEGGEQFF
. | TRBJ1-1 | TRBV6-6 | . | TGTGCCAGCAGTTCTACTCCCGCGGCGGCTTTCTTT | CASSSTPAAAFF
. | TRBJ2-7 | TRBV5-1 | . | TGCGCCAGCAGCTTCCGGACAGCTACCTACGAGCAGTACTTC | CASSFRTATYEQYF
. | TRBJ2-3 | TRBV11-1 | TRBD1 | TGTGCCAGCAGCGAAACGACAGGGTCAGATACGCAGTATTTT | CASSETTGSDTQYF
. | TRBJ2-1 | TRBV9 | TRBD2 | TGTGCCAGCAGCGTAGCGGCTAGCGGGACCTATGAGCAGTTCTTC | CASSVAASGTYEQFF
. | TRBJ2-1 | TRBV11-3 | TRBD2 | TGTGCCAGCAGCTTAGATGCGGGAGTTAGTGAGCAGTTCTTC | CASSLDAGVSEQFF
few | TRBJ2-7 | TRBV5-1 | TRBD2 | TGCGCCAGCAGCTTGTCTAGCGGGAGAGGTCGGGAGCAGTACTTC | CASSLSSGRGREQYF
. | TRBJ2-7 | TRBV10-2 | . | TGCGCCAGCAGGGAGGGACTTGTATACGAGCAGTACTTC | CASREGLVYEQYF
few | TRBJ2-3 | TRBV5-1 | TRBD2 | TGCGCCAGCAGCGTCGGACTAGCGGGAGCAGATACGCAGTATTTT | CASSVGLAGADTQYF
few | TRBJ2-5 | TRBV5-1 | . | TGCGCCAGCAGCTTGGGAGAATTTTCGGAGACCCAGTACTTC | CASSLGEFSETQYF
. | TRBJ2-3 | TRBV28 | TRBD2 | TGTGCCAGCAGTCTCTCTCGACTAGCGGGAGGAGGTACGCAGTATTTT | CASSLSRLAGGGTQYF
. | TRBJ2-2 | TRBV11-1 | TRBD1 | TGTGCCAGCAGCTTTCAGGGGGCGACAGCCGGGGAGCTGTTTTTT | CASSFQGATAGELFF
. | TRBJ1-2 | TRBV28 | . | TGTGCCAGCAGTGAGGGCTATGGCTACACCTTC | CASSEGYGYTF
few | TRBJ2-5 | TRBV4-3 | . | TGCGCCAGCAGCCGAGACGCGTATACCCCCGACAGTCAAGAGACCCAGTACTTC | CASSRDAYTPDSQETQYF
few | TRBJ2-7 | TRBV5-1 | . | TGCGCCAGCAGCGTCCGGGACAACTACGAGCAGTACTTC | CASSVRDNYEQYF
few | TRBJ2-1 | TRBV27 | . | TGTGCCAGCAGATCAAACTACAATGAGCAGTTCTTC | CASRSNYNEQFF
few | TRBJ1-2 | TRBV28 | . | TGTGCCAGCCAACAGGGTGGCTATGGCTACACCTTC | CASQQGGYGYTF
. | TRBJ1-1 | TRBV4-1 | . | TGCGCCAGCAGCCACCGACCATCAAGGGGAATGAACACTGAAGCTTTCTTT | CASSHRPSRGMNTEAFF
. | TRBJ1-2 | TRBV10-3 | TRBD1 | TGTGCCATCAGGGACAGGGGGCTCAATAACTATGGCTACACCTTC | CAIRDRGLNNYGYTF